The present entry profiles one T cell receptor beta chain with its context. Germline assignment: CDR1 SEHNR and CDR2 FQNEAQ (reference sequence). The CDR3 has 13 residues. V was shortened by 1 base and J by 6 bases, with 7 bases between the two germline ends. This record comes from a study of control samples from healthy donors and cancer patients. Generated by immunoSEQ multiplex PCR, the TCRdb table keeps only in-frame clones and is missing some. The table lists about 120,000 clones, 90% of them singletons. The sequence came from a man aged 35-49 years in good health. The sample was blood. The chain links TRBV7-9 to TRBJ2-1; D remains unclear. CDR3 bases: TGTGCCAGCAGCTTAGGCTCCGCCAATGAGCAGTTCTTC. It yields the protein CASSLGSANEQFF.